The clone carrying this T cell receptor beta chain was recorded at least ten times. The target antigen is unknown. Excluded: other autoimmune disease, uncontrolled infection, pregnancy or lactation. What supplied the PBMCs was roughly 10 ml of fresh peripheral blood. This sample is part of a study of Graves' ophthalmopathy and Graves' hyperthyroidism. Researchers took RNA transcripts and amplified TCR beta CDR3 regions from them. The first-round RT-PCR employed HTBI primers together with the Qiagen OneStep RT-PCR kit. A multiplex PCR was then performed as the second round. TCRdb passed the multiplex PCR reads through MiXCR, listing each CDR3 protein once. This table holds about 370,000 distinct CDR3 sequences, 17% found once. Study-level findings and limits: A majority of expanded thyroid clonotypes exceeding 0.001 frequency were likewise present in blood. A 13-signature model separated ophthalmopathy from stable hyperthyroidism, about 90% sensitivity, 65% to 82% specificity.

This receptor was taken from an adult woman with stable Graves' hyperthyroidism. The source material was peripheral blood.

For the CDR3, the DNA is TGTGCCAGCAGCCTAGACAGGGGAATTTATGGCTACACCTTC. It yields the protein CASSLDRGIYGYTF. This chain joins TRBV12-3 or TRBV12-4 and TRBJ1-2, with 8 bases aligning to TRBD1. V shed 6 bases, J shed 5 bases, and the junction held 8 bases outside the gene matches. This CDR3 region has 14 residues.